This T cell receptor beta chain was obtained from a study of blood T cell repertoires in COVID-19. Looking at the study overall: Italy, Spain and the United States were the sources of the convalescent and acute COVID-19 samples.

Original methodology: Estimation of nucleated cell counts relied on the amplification of reference gene primers. Generated by immunoSEQ multiplex PCR, the TCRdb table keeps only in-frame clones and is missing some. V and J calls plus clone size are reproduced from that table; the DNA served to infer D and trimming. The sample lists nearly 95,000 clones, about 80% occurring once. V was pared by 4 bases and J by 7 bases, with 10 bases of the junction left unmatched. CDR3 length: 15 amino acids. From germline, CDR1 is SEHNR and CDR2 FQNEAQ (reference sequence). This chain joins TRBV7-9 and TRBJ1-2; TRBD1 agrees at 9 bases. The sequence was obtained from a human donor in a cohort sampled during active COVID-19. Source material: peripheral blood. CDR3 loop: CASSSSGTGRGGYTF. CDR3 nucleotide sequence: TGTGCCAGCAGCTCTAGTGGGACAGGGAGAGGTGGCTACACCTTC. Combining the CDR3 with reference TRBV7-9 and TRBJ1-2 gives the whole variable domain DTGVSQNPRHKITKRGQNVTFRCDPISEHNRLYWYRQTLGQGPEFLTYFQNEAQLEKSRLLSDRFSAERPKGSFSTLEIQRTEQGDSAMYLCASSSSGTGRGGYTFGSGTRLTVV.